This T cell receptor beta chain stems from a study of monozygotic twins with inflammatory bowel disease. Notes on the study in general: Limited statistical power may explain no repertoire similarity difference between concordant and discordant twins. The analysis yielded no support for one strong signal or clonotype associated with IBD.

The germline V gene encodes CDR1 SGHRS and CDR2 YFSETQ. The CDR3 covers 15 residues. A roughly 2.5 ml blood sample was drawn per donor. TCRdb re-called the 5' RACE reads; every CDR3 protein appears as one record, without DNA. The sample table includes about 450,000 distinct CDR3 sequences. With respect to this clonotype: Its antigen is undetermined.

This rearrangement joins TRBV5-1 to TRBJ2-5; without DNA, the TCRdb call of TRBD1 cannot be checked. Sequences were obtained from blood. The TCR was taken from a human donor with ulcerative colitis or Crohn's disease, or a healthy co-twin of an affected twin (not recorded which). CDR3 loop: CASSSLGVGGETQYF.